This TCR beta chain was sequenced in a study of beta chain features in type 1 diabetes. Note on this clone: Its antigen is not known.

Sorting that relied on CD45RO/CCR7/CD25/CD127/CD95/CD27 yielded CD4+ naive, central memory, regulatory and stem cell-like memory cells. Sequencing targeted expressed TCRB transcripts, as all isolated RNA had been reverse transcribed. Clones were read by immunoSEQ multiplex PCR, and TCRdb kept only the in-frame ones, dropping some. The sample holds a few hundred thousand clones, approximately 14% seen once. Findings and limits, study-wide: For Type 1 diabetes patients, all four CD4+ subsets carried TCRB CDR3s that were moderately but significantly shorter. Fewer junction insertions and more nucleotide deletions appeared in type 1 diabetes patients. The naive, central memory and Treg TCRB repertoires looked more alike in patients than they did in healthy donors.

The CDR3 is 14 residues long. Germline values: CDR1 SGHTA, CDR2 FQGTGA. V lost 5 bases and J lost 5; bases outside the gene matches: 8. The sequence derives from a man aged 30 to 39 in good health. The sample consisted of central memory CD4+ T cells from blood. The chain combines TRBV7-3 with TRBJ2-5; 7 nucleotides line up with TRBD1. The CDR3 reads CASSPNRGRETQYF. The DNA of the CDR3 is TGTGCCAGCAGCCCCAACAGGGGTCGGGAGACCCAGTACTTC.